The table lists the clone carrying this T cell receptor beta chain with a few counts. Its antigen remains unidentified. The data stem from a study of CD8+ T cells in alopecia areata. Study-wide points: In lesional scalp, particularly from alopecia totalis/universalis, clonality was higher than in normal scalp.

CDR1 SGHRS and CDR2 YFSETQ come from the germline V gene. The CDR3 extends over 14 amino acids. V dropped 5 bases and J dropped 4 bases, with 15 bases sitting between them. Sequencing used cDNA as its template, made by extracting RNA and reverse transcribing it. Using immunoSEQ multiplex PCR, the repertoire was profiled, and TCRdb retains in-frame clones only, with some absent. The sample gives 150,000 to 200,000 clones, about 63% of which show up once; about 15% is in the top ten. This chain links TRBV5-1 with TRBJ1-2, with D tentatively TRBD1 (6 bases). The sample here was CD4+ T cells sorted from blood, taken at week 0. The TCR was taken from a human donor with alopecia areata. The CDR3 nucleotides are TGCGCCAGCAGACCTCAGGGGCAGGGCTATGGCTACACCTTC. Translated: CASRPQGQGYGYTF.